This T cell receptor (beta chain) originates from a study of control samples from healthy donors and cancer patients. TCRdb keeps only in-frame clones here, not all; method: immunoSEQ multiplex PCR. The repertoire includes approximately 100,000 clones, roughly 91% of them detected once, and roughly 7.7% sits in the top ten. V was clipped by 3 bases and J by 2 bases; unmatched bases: 9. This CDR3 spans 18 amino acids. Per germline, CDR1 SGHAT and CDR2 FQNNGV. Material for sequencing was blood. The source of this sequence is a man younger than 45 in good health. The chain combines TRBV11-2 with TRBJ2-3, with 12 bases that match TRBD2. CDR3 sequence reads: CASSFRPLAGGVTDTQYF. The CDR3 coding sequence is TGTGCCAGCAGCTTTCGGCCCCTAGCGGGAGGGGTCACAGATACGCAGTATTTT.